Each of the 29 T cell receptor beta chains below was sequenced from the same sample in a study of blood T cell repertoires in COVID-19. The table came from immunoSEQ multiplex PCR; TCRdb's copy has only in-frame clones and leaves some out. Among over 250,000 clones listed, over 75% were seen once. The sample comprised peripheral blood. The receptors stem from a woman aged 45-65 years with acute or convalescent COVID-19.

This rearrangement joins TRBV9 to TRBJ2-7, with D tentatively TRBD1 (6 bases). CDR1 SGDLS and CDR2 YYNGEE come from the germline V gene. The CDR3 spans 16 residues. Trimming took 1 base from V and 1 from J, leaving 15 bases between them. The CDR3 spells CASSVSDGTPSYEQYF. In nucleotides, the CDR3 is TGTGCCAGCAGCGTAAGTGACGGGACACCTTCCTACGAGCAGTACTTC.

This clone was seen once. The rearrangement links TRBV18 to TRBJ2-1; 10 positions agree with TRBD2. Germline V CDR1 and CDR2: KGHSH, LQKENI. The CDR3 runs to 17 residues. V lost 1 base to trimming and J lost 3 bases; unmatched junction nucleotides: 6. CDR3 nucleotides: TGTGCCAGCTCACCACAGATCGGGACTAGCGACTACAATGAGCAGTTCTTC. Amino acid sequence: CASSPQIGTSDYNEQFF. Based on the CDR3 plus reference TRBV18 and TRBJ2-1, the full variable domain is NAGVMQNPRHLVRRRGQEARLRCSPMKGHSHVYWYRQLPEEGLKFMVYLQKENIIDESGMPKERFSAEFPKEGPSILRIQQVVRGDSAAYFCASSPQIGTSDYNEQFFGPGTRLTVL.

The V call is TRBV9, the J call TRBJ2-2; no firm D call. Germline V gene sequence: CDR1 SGDLS, CDR2 YYNGEE. The CDR3 is 13 amino acids. Trimming left V 0 bases short and J 6 bases short, with 6 bases between. CDR3 DNA: TGTGCCAGCAGCGTAGGCGCCCCCGGGGAGCTGTTTTTT. Translating gives CASSVGAPGELFF.

The chain carries TRBV28 and TRBJ2-2, with unresolved D. This CDR3 has 13 amino acids. The V gene lost 5 bases and the J gene lost 1 base, with 5 bases spanning the gap. Germline V CDR1 and CDR2: MDHEN, SYDVKM. DNA for the CDR3: TGTGCCAGCAGTAGCCAGAACACCGGGGAGCTGTTTTTT. Its protein product is CASSSQNTGELFF.

As regards this clone: The junction does not match germline at one end; this may be a read error. The CDR3 DNA follows: TGTGCCAGCAGTGAAGGGACTAGCGGCACATATACGCAGTATTTT. Its translation: CASSEGTSGTYTQYF. This rearrangement joins TRBV25-1 to TRBJ2-3; TRBD2 agrees at 11 bases. The germline V gene encodes CDR1 MGHDK and CDR2 SYGVNS. This CDR3 has 15 amino acids. Filled out from reference TRBV25-1 and TRBJ2-3, the complete variable domain reads EADIYQTPRYLVIGTGKKITLECSQTMGHDKMYWYQQDPGMELHLIHYSYGVNSTEKGDLSSESTVSRIRTEHFPLTLESARPSHTSQYLCASSEGTSGTYTQYFGPGTRLTVL.

The chain recombines TRBV5-1 with TRBJ2-5; possible D gene TRBD1, 5 bases. Per germline, CDR1 SGHRS and CDR2 YFSETQ. The CDR3 is made up of 14 amino acids. V was pared by 0 bases and J by 4 bases, with 10 bases between. The CDR3 sequence: CASSLEATGETQYF. CDR3 nucleotides: TGCGCCAGCAGCTTGGAAGCTACAGGAGAGACCCAGTACTTC.

The chain carries TRBV4-3 and TRBJ2-5; a weak D match, TRBD2 (7 bases). Germline CDR1 LGHNA, CDR2 YSLEER. Trimming removed 5 bases at V and 3 bases at J, with 16 bases between. This CDR3 comprises 15 residues. CDR3 residues: CASSGVGGAEETQYF. DNA of the CDR3: TGCGCCAGCAGCGGAGTGGGGGGGGCCGAAGAGACCCAGTACTTC.

This chain joins TRBV2 and TRBJ2-4; tentatively, D is TRBD2 (5 bases). The CDR3 totals 12 residues. CDR1 is SNHLY and CDR2 is FYNNEI in the germline V gene. The V gene lost 8 bases and the J gene lost 6 bases, with 11 bases spanning the gap. This chain's CDR3 is CASDYSGNIQYF. The CDR3 region has the DNA TGTGCCAGCGACTATTCCGGAAACATTCAGTACTTC.

The rearrangement joins TRBV30 to TRBJ2-7; the match to TRBD1 covers 8 bases. Germline CDR1 and CDR2: GTSNPN and SVGIG (reference sequence). The CDR3 has 15 amino acids. After removal of 0 bases from V and 3 bases from J, the junction contained 7 bases not matched to a gene. This CDR3 is CAWSVKATGDYEQYF. In DNA, the CDR3 is TGTGCCTGGAGTGTAAAAGCGACAGGGGACTACGAGCAGTACTTC.

This clone was observed a handful of times. V usage is TRBV9 and J usage is TRBJ2-3; D might be TRBD2 (6 bases). Trimming took 4 bases from V and 0 from J, leaving 21 bases between them. The CDR3 is 18 residues long. Germline V CDR1 and CDR2: SGDLS, YYNGEE. The CDR3 DNA sequence: TGTGCCAGCAGCCTCCGTAGTTTCGGTAGCGGAAGCACAGATACGCAGTATTTT. Amino acids: CASSLRSFGSGSTDTQYF.

The chain has TRBV6-5 and TRBJ2-3; TRBD1 matches 10 bases. V gave up 4 bases and J gave up 3 bases; unmatched junction bases: 4. The germline V gene encodes CDR1 MNHEY and CDR2 SVGAGI. This CDR3 comprises 15 residues. CDR3 sequence (DNA): TGTGCCAGCAGTTTTGGGACAGGGGAGACAGATACGCAGTATTTT. This codes for CASSFGTGETDTQYF.

The rearrangement links TRBV11-2 to TRBJ1-5; D unclear. Germline CDR1 is SGHAT and CDR2 is FQNNGV. V was pared by 2 bases and J by 1 base, with 6 bases between. The CDR3 is made up of 14 amino acids. CDR3 sequence: CASSLFSSNQPQHF. CDR3 DNA: TGTGCCAGCAGCTTATTTTCGAGCAATCAGCCCCAGCATTTT.

The chain combines TRBV28 with TRBJ2-7; 11 nucleotides match TRBD1. Germline-derived CDR1 and CDR2 are MDHEN and SYDVKM. The J segment lost 2 bases and the V segment lost 7 bases, leaving 13 bases of the junction unmatched. The CDR3 is made up of 17 amino acids. The CDR3 protein is CASKTPAPGQGAYEQYF. For the CDR3, the DNA is TGTGCCAGCAAAACACCCGCCCCGGGACAGGGGGCCTACGAGCAGTACTTC.

The J gene is TRBJ1-4, the V gene TRBV11-2; weak D call: TRBD1 (5 bases). V shed 1 base and J shed 7 bases, with 10 bases lying between them. The CDR3 has 14 residues. Per germline, CDR1 SGHAT and CDR2 FQNNGV. CDR3: CASSLAGLAEKLFF. DNA of the CDR3: TGTGCCAGCAGCTTAGCAGGGTTGGCTGAAAAACTGTTTTTT.

This clone has only a few counts. The chain employs TRBV5-1 and TRBJ2-7; no firm D call. With 5 bases removed from V and 2 bases from J, the gap between germline ends came to 8 bases. This CDR3 comprises 12 residues. Per the germline V gene, CDR1 is SGHRS and CDR2 is YFSETQ. This CDR3 reads CASSLETYEQYF. CDR3 in DNA: TGCGCCAGCAGTCTTGAGACCTACGAGCAGTACTTC.

This clone appeared a single time. The CDR3 region has the DNA TGTGCCAGCAGCGGGGGGACAACAGCGGAAAAACTGTTTTTT. Its protein is CASSGGTTAEKLFF. The rearrangement uses TRBV9 and TRBJ1-4, with a possible D match to TRBD1 (6 bases). Germline CDR1 SGDLS, CDR2 YYNGEE. V was cut by 3 bases and J by 8 bases, with 14 bases left in between. This CDR3 has 14 residues.

This chain uses TRBV7-2 with TRBJ2-5; TRBD2 aligns across 10 bases. Unmatched junction bases numbered 2, after V lost 3 bases and J lost 1 base. This CDR3 is built from 15 residues. The germline gives CDR1 SGHTA, CDR2 FQGNSA. CDR3 amino acids: CASSFRTSGQETQYF. CDR3 coding DNA: TGTGCCAGCAGCTTCCGGACTAGCGGCCAAGAGACCCAGTACTTC.

The chain employs TRBV6-1 and TRBJ2-3, with 7 bases aligning to TRBD1. V shed 1 base, J shed 2 bases, and the junction held 9 bases outside the gene matches. CDR1 and CDR2 (germline): MNHNS, SASEGT. The CDR3 totals 17 residues. CDR3 sequence: CASSEVGGQAYTDTQYF. The CDR3, as DNA: TGTGCCAGCAGTGAAGTAGGAGGACAGGCTTACACAGATACGCAGTATTTT.

J is TRBJ1-5 and V is TRBV10-3; D is unresolved. V lost 3 bases to trimming and J lost 4 bases, with 4 bases between them. CDR1 ENHRY and CDR2 SYGVKD come from the germline V gene. The CDR3 extends over 12 amino acids. Written as DNA, the CDR3 is TGTGCCATCAGTGAAGCTAATCAGCCCCAGCATTTT. Encoded protein: CAISEANQPQHF.

The chain joins TRBV9 to TRBJ1-4; 12 positions match TRBD1. With 2 bases clipped from V and 3 bases from J, the junction kept 8 bases outside the gene matches. The germline V gene has CDR1 SGDLS and CDR2 YYNGEE. There are 18 residues in the CDR3. For the CDR3, the DNA is TGTGCCAGCAGCGTCCGGGACAGGGGGCGTTGGGCTAATGAAAAACTGTTTTTT. This gives the protein CASSVRDRGRWANEKLFF.

The J gene is TRBJ2-2, the V gene TRBV7-2; D may be TRBD1 (6 bases). This CDR3 contains 16 residues. CDR1 and CDR2 from the germline V gene are SGHTA and FQGNSA. With 5 bases removed from V and 0 bases from J, the gap between germline ends came to 13 bases. CDR3 sequence: CASSPGGVANTGELFF. The CDR3 DNA follows: TGTGCCAGCAGCCCTGGGGGCGTCGCGAACACCGGGGAGCTGTTTTTT.

As regards this clone: The same CDR3 arises from other DNA sequences in this sample as well. The chain recombines TRBV18 with TRBJ1-5; TRBD1 is a possible D gene (5 bases). V shed 2 bases and J shed 0 bases, with 8 bases lying between them. CDR1 and CDR2 from the germline V gene are KGHSH and LQKENI. The CDR3 has 15 amino acids. Written as DNA, the CDR3 is TGTGCCAGCTCACCAGGGGCAGGTAGCAATCAGCCCCAGCATTTT. Protein product: CASSPGAGSNQPQHF.

V usage is TRBV9 and J usage is TRBJ1-1, with 7 bases matching TRBD1. CDR3 length: 15 residues. V lost 6 bases to trimming and J lost 7 bases; unmatched junction nucleotides: 15. CDR1 is SGDLS, CDR2 YYNGEE, per germline. CDR3 region: CASTSRGGATGEAFF. CDR3 DNA sequence: TGTGCCAGCACCTCAAGAGGGGGCGCCACGGGTGAAGCTTTCTTT.

V usage is TRBV7-2 and J usage is TRBJ2-2, with TRBD2 as a possible D gene (6 bases). The CDR3 length is 16 residues. The V gene lost 3 bases and the J gene lost 1 base, with 12 bases spanning the gap. Germline lookup yields CDR1 SGHTA and CDR2 FQGNSA. CDR3 loop: CASSLVGGGNTGELFF. In nucleotides, the CDR3 is TGTGCCAGCAGCTTGGTCGGGGGAGGGAACACCGGGGAGCTGTTTTTT.

This clone was counted once. The V gene is TRBV7-8, the J gene TRBJ2-3; 11 positions match TRBD2. J lost 4 bases, V lost 5 bases, and 8 bases had no gene match. Germline CDR1 is SGHVS and CDR2 is FQNEAQ. CDR3 size: 16 residues. CDR3 DNA sequence: TGTGCCAGCAGCGCCAGTAGCGGGAGGGCCTCAGATACGCAGTATTTT. The encoded protein is CASSASSGRASDTQYF. Combining the CDR3 with reference TRBV7-8 and TRBJ2-3 gives the whole variable domain GAGVSQSPRYKVAKRGQDVALRCDPISGHVSLFWYQQALGQGPEFLTYFQNEAQLDKSGLPSDRFFAERPEGSVSTLKIQRTQQEDSAVYLCASSASSGRASDTQYFGPGTRLTVL.

The rearrangement joins TRBV6-5 to TRBJ2-2; a weak D match, TRBD2 (7 bases). Germline V lookup: CDR1 MNHEY, CDR2 SVGAGI. V was trimmed by 8 bases and J by 5 bases, leaving 12 bases between them. The CDR3 spans 13 residues. CDR3 bases: TGTGCCAGCCTTGGGGGGGCGACCGGGGAGCTGTTTTTT. Translation gives CASLGGATGELFF.

The chain couples TRBV12-3 or TRBV12-4 to TRBJ2-2, with TRBD2 as a possible D gene (6 bases). The CDR3 totals 12 residues. Deletions cut 6 bases from V and 6 bases from J, with 8 bases between. The CDR3 reads CASRREAGELFF. As DNA, the CDR3 is TGTGCCAGCAGGAGGGAGGCCGGGGAGCTGTTTTTT.

This chain links TRBV19 with TRBJ1-5; unclear D gene. Deletions cut 5 bases from V and 2 bases from J, with 19 bases between. This CDR3 region has 17 residues. In germline, CDR1 is LNHDA, CDR2 SQIVND (reference sequence). Written as DNA, the CDR3 is TGTGCCAGTAGTCCTAATCTCGGCGGGGTGGGCAATCAGCCCCAGCATTTT. It codes for CASSPNLGGVGNQPQHF.

V and J are TRBV2 and TRBJ2-5; 10 nucleotides match TRBD2. Germline values: CDR1 SNHLY, CDR2 FYNNEI. Unmatched junction bases numbered 5, after V lost 2 bases and J lost 5 bases. The CDR3 sequence is 15 residues long. The CDR3 loop is CASSEFTSGKETQYF. CDR3 DNA sequence: TGTGCCAGCAGTGAATTCACTAGCGGGAAGGAGACCCAGTACTTC.